Shown below are 6 T cell receptor beta chains from a single sample sequenced in a study of T cell repertoires in cytomegalovirus infection (dated by TCRdb to about 2019). The sample's treatment or condition, from its label and the paper: in vitro stimulation with specific CMV peptide epitopes to enrich CMV-specific T cells. These receptors are not linked to any known antigen. The sequencer listed for this sample is Illumina HiSeq 1500. The raw public reads went through TCRdb reprocessing: fastp at Q25, MiXCR clone calling, in-frame beta chains kept. For every CDR3 protein sequence, its rows merge into one entry that carries the most common genes and DNA. For this sample the table gives around 360,000 distinct CDR3 sequences, of which about 32% were detected only once. In total, the top ten clones hold 13% of the sample. Material: cultured PBMCs, obtained from culture after CMV antigen stimulation. The receptors shown here come from a human donor in good health (CMV status not recorded). Some clones in this sample may be carry-over from other donors' samples.

This clonotype has more than one count but fewer than ten. This sequence joins TRBV7-3 and TRBJ2-3; the match to TRBD2 covers 8 bases. V lost 4 bases and J lost 2; bases outside the gene matches: 11. The V gene's germline CDR1 is SGHTA and CDR2 FQGTGA. The length of the CDR3 is 17 residues. This CDR3 reads CASSSDFGAGDTDTQYF. Here the CDR3 DNA reads TGTGCCAGCAGCTCCGATTTTGGAGCGGGAGACACAGATACGCAGTATTTT.

In this sample, this clonotype turned up many times. The V call is TRBV7-2, the J call TRBJ2-3, with D possibly being TRBD2 (6 bases). Between the trimmed V and J ends, which lost 7 bases and 3 bases, there was a span of 14 bases. Germline V gene lookup returns CDR1 SGHTA and CDR2 FQGNSA. The CDR3 runs 14 residues. CDR3 coding DNA: TGTGCCAGCACCTCCTACCTAGCGACAGATACGCAGTATTTT. Its translation is CASTSYLATDTQYF.

This clonotype was observed a few times. The chain carries TRBV11-2 and TRBJ1-4, with D possibly matching TRBD1 (5 bases). CDR3 length equals 14 residues. Germline V lookup: CDR1 SGHAT, CDR2 FQNNGV. V was clipped by 5 bases and J by 6 bases, with 13 bases between them. CDR3 sequence: CASSPRTPDEKLFF. As DNA, the CDR3 is TGTGCCAGCAGCCCTCGGACACCTGATGAAAAACTGTTTTTT.

This clonotype was detected a few times. The chain has TRBV14 and TRBJ1-1; D not certain. V lost 0 bases and J 3 bases, leaving 14 bases between the germline ends. This CDR3 is 16 amino acids long. Germline V lookup: CDR1 SGHDN, CDR2 FVKESK. CDR3 region: CASSQEEFGRDTEAFF. CDR3 nucleotides: TGTGCCAGCAGCCAAGAGGAATTCGGAAGGGACACTGAAGCTTTCTTT.

This sequence joins TRBV6-1 and TRBJ2-1; 8 nucleotides agree with TRBD2. V lost 5 bases, J lost 7 bases, and 7 bases stayed unmatched. CDR1 MNHNS and CDR2 SASEGT come from the germline V gene. The CDR3 runs 14 residues. The CDR3 is CASSFAAGANEQFF. The CDR3 DNA sequence: TGTGCCAGCAGTTTTGCAGCGGGAGCTAATGAGCAGTTCTTC.

The CDR3 spells CASSPSYGYQETQYF. CDR3 nucleotides: TGTGCCAGCAGCCCCTCCTACGGTTACCAAGAGACCCAGTACTTC. The chain has TRBV4-2 and TRBJ2-5; D unclear. The ends were cut back, 4 bases at V and 0 bases at J, with 12 bases in the middle. This CDR3 is 15 amino acids long. CDR1 is LGHNA, CDR2 YNFKEQ, per germline.